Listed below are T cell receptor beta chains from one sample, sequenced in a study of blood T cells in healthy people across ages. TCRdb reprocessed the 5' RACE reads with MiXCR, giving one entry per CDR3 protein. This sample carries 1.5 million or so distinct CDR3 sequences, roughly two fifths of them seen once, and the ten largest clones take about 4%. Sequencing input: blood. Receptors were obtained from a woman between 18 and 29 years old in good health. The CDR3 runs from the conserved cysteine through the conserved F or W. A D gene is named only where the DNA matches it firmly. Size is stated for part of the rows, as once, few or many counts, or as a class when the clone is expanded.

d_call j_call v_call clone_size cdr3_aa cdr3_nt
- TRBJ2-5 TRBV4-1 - CASSQTQYQETQYF TGCGCCAGCAGCCAAACACAGTACCAAGAGACCCAGTACTTC
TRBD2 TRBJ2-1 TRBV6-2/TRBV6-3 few CASAEAGGYNEQFF TGTGCCAGCGCCGAGGCGGGGGGATACAATGAGCAGTTCTTC
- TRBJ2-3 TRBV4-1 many CASSQVRASTDTQYF TGCGCCAGCAGCCAAGTTCGTGCTAGCACAGATACGCAGTATTTT
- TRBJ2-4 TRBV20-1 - CSARDLGEGEQYF TGCAGTGCTAGAGACCTGGGCGAGGGTGAGCAGTACTTC
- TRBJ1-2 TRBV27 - CAGSLSEQGLEGYTF TGTGCCGGCAGTTTATCGGAACAGGGCCTAGAGGGCTACACCTTC
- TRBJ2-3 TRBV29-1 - CSVPSSTDTLYF TGCAGCGTCCCATCCAGCACAGATACGCTGTATTTT
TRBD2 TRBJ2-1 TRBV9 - CASSARLAGVNNEQFF TGTGCCAGCAGTGCCAGACTAGCGGGAGTGAACAATGAGCAGTTCTTC
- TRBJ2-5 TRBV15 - CATSRDAQPQETHYF TGTGCCACCAGCAGAGATGCACAGCCCCAAGAGACCCATTACTTT
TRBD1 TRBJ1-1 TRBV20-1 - CSARASDRENAEAFF TGCAGTGCTAGAGCGTCGGACAGGGAAAACGCTGAAGCTTTCTTT
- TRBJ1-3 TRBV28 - CATRYRVPFASGNTIYF TGTGCCACGCGTTACAGGGTTCCCTTCGCCTCTGGAAACACCATATATTTT
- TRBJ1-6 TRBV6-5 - CASSPILADSPLHF TGTGCCAGCAGTCCCATTCTTGCGGATTCACCCCTCCACTTT
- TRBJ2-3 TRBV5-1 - CASSWMGGTDTQYF TGCGCCAGCAGCTGGATGGGGGGTACAGATACGCAGTATTTT
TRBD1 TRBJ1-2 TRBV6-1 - CASSPGQRNYDYTF TGTGCCAGCAGTCCGGGACAGCGTAACTATGACTACACCTTC
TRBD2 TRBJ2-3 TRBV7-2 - CASSLTSGSTETQYF TGTGCCAGCAGCCTCACTAGCGGGTCAACAGAGACGCAGTATTTT
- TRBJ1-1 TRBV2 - CASSEFAGRNAFF TGTGCCAGCAGTGAATTTGCAGGCAGGAATGCTTTCTTT
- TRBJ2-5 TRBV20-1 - CSAKSPRRFQETQYF TGCAGTGCTAAGTCCCCGAGGAGATTTCAAGAGACCCAGTACTTC
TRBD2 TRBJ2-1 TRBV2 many CASSLRLARYNEQFF TGTGCCAGCAGTTTACGACTAGCGCGCTACAATGAGCAGTTCTTC
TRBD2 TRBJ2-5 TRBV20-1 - CSAGTSGSNSETQYF TGCAGTGCTGGGACTAGCGGGAGTAACAGCGAGACCCAGTACTTC
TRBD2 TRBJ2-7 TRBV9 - CASSPSGSPHEQYF TGTGCCAGCAGTCCTAGCGGGAGTCCCCACGAGCAGTACTTC
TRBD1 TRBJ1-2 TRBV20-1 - CSARVPGQYYGYTF TGCAGTGCTAGAGTCCCGGGACAGTACTATGGCTACACCTTC
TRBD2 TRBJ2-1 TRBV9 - CASASGSSYNEQFF TGTGCCAGCGCTAGCGGGAGCTCCTACAATGAGCAGTTCTTC
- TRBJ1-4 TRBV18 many CASSPTTATNEKLFF TGTGCCAGCTCACCAACGACAGCAACTAATGAAAAACTGTTTTTT